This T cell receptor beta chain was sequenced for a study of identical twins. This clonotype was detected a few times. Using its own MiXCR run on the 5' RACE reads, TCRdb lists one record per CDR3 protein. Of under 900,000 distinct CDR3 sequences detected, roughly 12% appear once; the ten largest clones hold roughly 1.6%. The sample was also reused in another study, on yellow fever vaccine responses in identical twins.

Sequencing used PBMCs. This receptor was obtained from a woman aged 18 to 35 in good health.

The DNA for the CDR3 is TGTGCCAGCAACAGGTTAGGGAGAAATGAAGCTTTCTTT. Translating gives CASNRLGRNEAFF. V and J are TRBV6-2 or TRBV6-3 and TRBJ1-1; D possibly corresponds to TRBD1 (5 bases). Germline V gene data show CDR1 as MNHEY and CDR2 as SVGEGT. The V end lost 7 bases, the J end lost 7 bases, and 16 bases lay between the germline ends. This CDR3 has 13 amino acids.